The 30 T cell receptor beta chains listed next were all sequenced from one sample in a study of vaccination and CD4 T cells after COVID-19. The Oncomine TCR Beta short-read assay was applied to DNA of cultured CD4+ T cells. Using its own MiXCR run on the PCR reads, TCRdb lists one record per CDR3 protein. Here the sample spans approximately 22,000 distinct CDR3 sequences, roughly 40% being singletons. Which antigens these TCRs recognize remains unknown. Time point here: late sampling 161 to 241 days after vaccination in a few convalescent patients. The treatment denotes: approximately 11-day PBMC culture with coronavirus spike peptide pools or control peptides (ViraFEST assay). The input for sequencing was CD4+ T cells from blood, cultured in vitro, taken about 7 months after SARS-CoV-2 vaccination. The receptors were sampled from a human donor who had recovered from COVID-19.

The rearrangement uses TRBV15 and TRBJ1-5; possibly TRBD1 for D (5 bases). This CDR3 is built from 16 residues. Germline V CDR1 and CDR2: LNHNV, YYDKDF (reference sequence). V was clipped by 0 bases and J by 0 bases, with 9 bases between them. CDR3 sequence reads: CATSRDSGTSNQPQHF. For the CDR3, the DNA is TGTGCCACCAGCAGAGATTCAGGGACTAGCAATCAGCCCCAGCATTTT.

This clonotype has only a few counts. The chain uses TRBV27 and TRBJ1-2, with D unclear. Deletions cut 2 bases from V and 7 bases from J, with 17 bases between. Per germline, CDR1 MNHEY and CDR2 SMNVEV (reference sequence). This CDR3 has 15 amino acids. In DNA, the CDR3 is TGTGCCAGCAGTTTAGGCCGCCCGGGGAACGGTGGCTACACCTTC. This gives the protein CASSLGRPGNGGYTF.

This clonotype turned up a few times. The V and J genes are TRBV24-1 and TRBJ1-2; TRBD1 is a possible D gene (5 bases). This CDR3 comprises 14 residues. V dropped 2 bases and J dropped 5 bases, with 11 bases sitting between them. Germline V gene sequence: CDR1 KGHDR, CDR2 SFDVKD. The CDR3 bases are TGTGCCACCAGTGATTCGCAGGGAGGGTATGGCTACACCTTC. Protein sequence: CATSDSQGGYGYTF.

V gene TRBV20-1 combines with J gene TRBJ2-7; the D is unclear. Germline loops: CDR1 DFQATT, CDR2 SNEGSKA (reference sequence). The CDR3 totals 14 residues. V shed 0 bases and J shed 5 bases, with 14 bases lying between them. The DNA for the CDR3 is TGCAGTGCTAGAGATTTTACTAAATCCGACGAGCAGTACTTC. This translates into CSARDFTKSDEQYF.

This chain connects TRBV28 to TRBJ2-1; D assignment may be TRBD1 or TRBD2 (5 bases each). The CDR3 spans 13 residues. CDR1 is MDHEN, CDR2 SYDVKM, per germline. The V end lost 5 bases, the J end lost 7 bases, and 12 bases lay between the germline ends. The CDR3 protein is CASSTPGTNEQFF. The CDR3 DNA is TGTGCCAGCAGTACCCCAGGGACGAATGAGCAGTTCTTC.

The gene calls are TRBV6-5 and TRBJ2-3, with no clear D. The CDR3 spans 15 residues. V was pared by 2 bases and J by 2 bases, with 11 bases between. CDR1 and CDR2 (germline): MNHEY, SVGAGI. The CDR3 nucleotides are TGTGCCAGCAGTTACGGGGTGTTGGACACAGATACGCAGTATTTT. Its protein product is CASSYGVLDTDTQYF.

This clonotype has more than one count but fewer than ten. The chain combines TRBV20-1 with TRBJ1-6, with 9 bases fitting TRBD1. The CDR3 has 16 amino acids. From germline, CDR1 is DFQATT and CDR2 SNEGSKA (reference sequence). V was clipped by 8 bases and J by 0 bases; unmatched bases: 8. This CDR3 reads CSPNRGLFSYNSPLHF. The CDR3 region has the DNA TGCAGTCCAAACAGGGGGCTGTTCTCCTATAATTCACCCCTCCACTTT.

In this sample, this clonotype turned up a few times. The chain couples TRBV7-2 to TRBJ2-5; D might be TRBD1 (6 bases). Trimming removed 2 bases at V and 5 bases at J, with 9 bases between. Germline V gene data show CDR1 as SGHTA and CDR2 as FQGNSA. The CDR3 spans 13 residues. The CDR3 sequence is CASSLRRGETQYF. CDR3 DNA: TGTGCCAGCAGCTTAAGAAGGGGGGAGACCCAGTACTTC. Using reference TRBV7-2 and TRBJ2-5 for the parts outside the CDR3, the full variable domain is GAGVSQSPSNKVTEKGKDVELRCDPISGHTALYWYRQSLGQGLEFLIYFQGNSAPDKSGLPSDRFSAERTGGSVSTLTIQRTQQEDSAVYLCASSLRRGETQYFGPGTRLLVL.

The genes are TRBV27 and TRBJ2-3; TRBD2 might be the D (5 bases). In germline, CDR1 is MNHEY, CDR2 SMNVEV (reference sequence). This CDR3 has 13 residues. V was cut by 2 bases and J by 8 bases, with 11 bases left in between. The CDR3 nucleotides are TGTGCCAGCAGTTTAGACCCACGGGGTACGCAGTATTTT. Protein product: CASSLDPRGTQYF.

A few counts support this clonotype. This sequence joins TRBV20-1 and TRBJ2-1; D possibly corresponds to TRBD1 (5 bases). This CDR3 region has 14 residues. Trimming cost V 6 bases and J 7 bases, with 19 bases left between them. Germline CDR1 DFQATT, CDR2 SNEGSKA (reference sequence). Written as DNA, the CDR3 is TGCAGTGCCCCGGCGCAGGGAAGGACGAATGAGCAGTTCTTC. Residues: CSAPAQGRTNEQFF.

The CDR3: CSASSLAGSFQNNEQFF. In nucleotides, the CDR3 is TGCAGTGCTAGCTCACTAGCGGGAAGCTTTCAAAACAATGAGCAGTTCTTC. The chain uses TRBV20-1 and TRBJ2-1, with TRBD2 matching 10 bases. This CDR3 spans 17 amino acids. The germline CDR1 and CDR2 sequences are DFQATT and SNEGSKA (reference sequence). Trimming cost V 3 bases and J 5 bases; bases outside gene matches: 13.

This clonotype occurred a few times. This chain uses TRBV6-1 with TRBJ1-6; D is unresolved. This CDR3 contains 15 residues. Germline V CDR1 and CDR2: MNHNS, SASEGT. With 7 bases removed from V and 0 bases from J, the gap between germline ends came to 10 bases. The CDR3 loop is CASKAMGSYNSPLHF. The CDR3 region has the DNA TGTGCCAGCAAGGCGATGGGCTCCTATAATTCACCCCTCCACTTT.

CDR3 amino acids: CASSSWSRNTEAFF. The CDR3 nucleotides are TGTGCCAGTAGTTCGTGGTCCAGGAACACTGAAGCTTTCTTT. The rearrangement links TRBV19 to TRBJ1-1; D is uncertain. Germline V gene sequence: CDR1 LNHDA, CDR2 SQIVND (reference sequence). The V end lost 5 bases, the J end lost 1 base, and 11 bases lay between the germline ends. This CDR3 region has 14 residues.

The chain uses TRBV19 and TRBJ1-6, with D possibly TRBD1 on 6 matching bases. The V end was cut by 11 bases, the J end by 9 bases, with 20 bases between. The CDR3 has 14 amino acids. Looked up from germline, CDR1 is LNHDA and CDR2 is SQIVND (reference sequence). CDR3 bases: TGTGCCGCCCGCAGTACAGGGTTGAGTTCACCCCTCCACTTT. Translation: CAARSTGLSSPLHF. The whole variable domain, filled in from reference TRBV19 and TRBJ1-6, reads DGGITQSPKYLFRKEGQNVTLSCEQNLNHDAMYWYRQDPGQGLRLIYYSQIVNDFQKGDIAEGYSVSREKKESFPLTVTSAQKNPTAFYLCAARSTGLSSPLHFGNGTRLTVT.

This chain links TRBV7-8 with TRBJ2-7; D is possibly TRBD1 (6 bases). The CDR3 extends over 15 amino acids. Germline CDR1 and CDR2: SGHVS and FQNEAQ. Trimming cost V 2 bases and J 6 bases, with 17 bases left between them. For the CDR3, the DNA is TGTGCCAGCAGCTTACGGACAGCACCTTTTCTCGAGCAGTACTTC. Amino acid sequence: CASSLRTAPFLEQYF.

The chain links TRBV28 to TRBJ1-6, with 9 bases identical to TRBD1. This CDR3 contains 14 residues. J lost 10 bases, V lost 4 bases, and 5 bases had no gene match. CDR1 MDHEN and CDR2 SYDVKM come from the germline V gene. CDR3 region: CASSWGQGGSPLHF. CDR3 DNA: TGTGCCAGCAGTTGGGGACAGGGTGGATCACCCCTCCACTTT.

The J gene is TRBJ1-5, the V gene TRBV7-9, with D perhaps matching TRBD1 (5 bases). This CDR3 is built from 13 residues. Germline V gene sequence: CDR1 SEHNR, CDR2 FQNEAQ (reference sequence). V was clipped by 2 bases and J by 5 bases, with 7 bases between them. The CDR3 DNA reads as TGTGCCAGCAGCTTACAGGGCGATCAGCCCCAGCATTTT. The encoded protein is CASSLQGDQPQHF.

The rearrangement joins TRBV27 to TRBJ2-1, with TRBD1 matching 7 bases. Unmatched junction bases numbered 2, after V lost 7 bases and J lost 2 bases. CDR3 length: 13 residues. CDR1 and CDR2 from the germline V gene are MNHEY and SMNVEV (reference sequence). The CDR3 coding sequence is TGTGCCAGCAACGACAGGGCCTACAATGAGCAGTTCTTC. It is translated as CASNDRAYNEQFF.

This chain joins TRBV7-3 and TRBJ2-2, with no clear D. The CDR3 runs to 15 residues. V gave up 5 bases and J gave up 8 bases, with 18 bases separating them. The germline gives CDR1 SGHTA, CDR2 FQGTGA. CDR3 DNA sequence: TGTGCCAGCAGCCCAACGGGCTACCCCGTGGGGGAGCTGTTTTTT. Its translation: CASSPTGYPVGELFF. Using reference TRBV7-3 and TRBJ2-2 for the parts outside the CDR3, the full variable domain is GAGVSQTPSNKVTEKGKYVELRCDPISGHTALYWYRQSLGQGPEFLIYFQGTGAADDSGLPNDRFFAVRPEGSVSTLKIQRTERGDSAVYLCASSPTGYPVGELFFGEGSRLTVL.

For the CDR3, the DNA is TGTGCCAGCAGCTTAGTCGGGGGTAGTGAGCAGTTCTTC. Its translation is CASSLVGGSEQFF. J is TRBJ2-1 and V is TRBV7-8; perhaps TRBD2 as D (6 bases). The CDR3 has 13 amino acids. The germline V gene has CDR1 SGHVS and CDR2 FQNEAQ. V lost 1 base, J lost 9 bases, and 10 bases lay in between.

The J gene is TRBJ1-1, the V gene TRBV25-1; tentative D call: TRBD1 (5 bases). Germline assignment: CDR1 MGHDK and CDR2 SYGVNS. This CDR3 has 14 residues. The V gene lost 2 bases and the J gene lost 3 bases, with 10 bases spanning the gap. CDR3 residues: CASSEPGSDTEAFF. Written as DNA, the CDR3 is TGTGCCAGCAGTGAACCAGGGTCGGACACTGAAGCTTTCTTT.

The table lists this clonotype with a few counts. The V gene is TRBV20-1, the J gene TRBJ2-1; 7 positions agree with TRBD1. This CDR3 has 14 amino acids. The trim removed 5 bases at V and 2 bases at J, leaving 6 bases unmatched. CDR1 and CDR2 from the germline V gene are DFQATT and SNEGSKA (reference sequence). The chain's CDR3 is CSAPRTGAYNEQFF. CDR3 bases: TGCAGTGCTCCAAGGACAGGCGCCTACAATGAGCAGTTCTTC.

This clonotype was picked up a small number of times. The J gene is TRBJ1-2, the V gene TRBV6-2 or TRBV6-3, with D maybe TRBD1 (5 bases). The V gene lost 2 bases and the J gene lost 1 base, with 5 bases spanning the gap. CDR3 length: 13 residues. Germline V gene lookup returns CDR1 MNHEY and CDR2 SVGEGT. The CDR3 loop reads CASSYDSNYGYTF. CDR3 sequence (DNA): TGTGCCAGCAGTTACGACAGTAACTATGGCTACACCTTC.

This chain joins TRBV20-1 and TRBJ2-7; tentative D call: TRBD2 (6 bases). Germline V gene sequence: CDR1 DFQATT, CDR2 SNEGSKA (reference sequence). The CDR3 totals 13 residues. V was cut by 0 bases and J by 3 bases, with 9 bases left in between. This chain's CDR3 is CSAREAGFYEQYF. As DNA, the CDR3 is TGCAGTGCTAGAGAGGCGGGGTTCTACGAGCAGTACTTC.

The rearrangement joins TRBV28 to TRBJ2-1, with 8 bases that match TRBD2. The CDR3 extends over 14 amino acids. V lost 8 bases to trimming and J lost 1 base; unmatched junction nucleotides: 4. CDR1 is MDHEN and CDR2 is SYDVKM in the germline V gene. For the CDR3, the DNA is TGTGCCAGCGAATCGGGAGGGTCCTACAATGAGCAGTTCTTC. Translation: CASESGGSYNEQFF.

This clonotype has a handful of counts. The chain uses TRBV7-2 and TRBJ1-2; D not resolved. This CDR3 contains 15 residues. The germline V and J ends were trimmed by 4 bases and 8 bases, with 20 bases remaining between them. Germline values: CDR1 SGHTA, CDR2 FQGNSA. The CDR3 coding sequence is TGTGCCAGCAGCTCCCCCCGGAGAACCGACCACGGCTACACCTTC. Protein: CASSSPRRTDHGYTF. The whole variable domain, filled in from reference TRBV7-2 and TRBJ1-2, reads GAGVSQSPSNKVTEKGKDVELRCDPISGHTALYWYRQSLGQGLEFLIYFQGNSAPDKSGLPSDRFSAERTGGSVSTLTIQRTQQEDSAVYLCASSSPRRTDHGYTFGSGTRLTVV.

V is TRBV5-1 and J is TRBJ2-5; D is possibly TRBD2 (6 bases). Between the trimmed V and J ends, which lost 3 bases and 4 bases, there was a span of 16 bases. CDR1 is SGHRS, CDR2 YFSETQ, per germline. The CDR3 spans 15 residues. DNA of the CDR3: TGCGCCAGCAGCTCCCGGGACTCGCGGGGAGAGACCCAGTACTTC. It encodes CASSSRDSRGETQYF.

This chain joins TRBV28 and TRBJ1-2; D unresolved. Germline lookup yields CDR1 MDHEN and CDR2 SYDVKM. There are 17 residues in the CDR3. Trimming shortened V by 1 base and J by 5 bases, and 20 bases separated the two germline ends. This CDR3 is CASSLYITGGSMYGYTF. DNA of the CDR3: TGTGCCAGCAGTTTATACATTACGGGAGGGAGCATGTATGGCTACACCTTC.

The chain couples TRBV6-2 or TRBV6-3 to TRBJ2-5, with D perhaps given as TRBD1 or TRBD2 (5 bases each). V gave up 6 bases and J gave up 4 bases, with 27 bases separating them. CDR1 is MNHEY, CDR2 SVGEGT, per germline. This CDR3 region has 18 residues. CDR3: CASRLDRTRENRGETQYF. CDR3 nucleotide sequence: TGTGCCAGCAGGCTAGACCGGACCAGGGAGAATAGGGGAGAGACCCAGTACTTC.

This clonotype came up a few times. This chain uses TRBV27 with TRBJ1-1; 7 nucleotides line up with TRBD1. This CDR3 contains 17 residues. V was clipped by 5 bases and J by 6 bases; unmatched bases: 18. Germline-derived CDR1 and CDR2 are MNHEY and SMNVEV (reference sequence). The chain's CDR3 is CASSVSPQGGAYPEAFF. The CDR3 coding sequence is TGTGCCAGCAGTGTAAGCCCTCAGGGGGGGGCTTACCCTGAAGCTTTCTTT.